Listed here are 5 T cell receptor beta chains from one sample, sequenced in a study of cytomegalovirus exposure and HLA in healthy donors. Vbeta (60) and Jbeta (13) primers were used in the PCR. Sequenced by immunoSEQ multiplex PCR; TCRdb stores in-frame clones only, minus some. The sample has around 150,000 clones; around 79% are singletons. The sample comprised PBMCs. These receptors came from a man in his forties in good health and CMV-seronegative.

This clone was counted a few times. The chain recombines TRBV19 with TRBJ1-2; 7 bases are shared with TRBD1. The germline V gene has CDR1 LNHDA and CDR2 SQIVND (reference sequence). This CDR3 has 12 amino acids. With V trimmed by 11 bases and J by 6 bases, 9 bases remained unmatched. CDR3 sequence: CALRADRDGYTF. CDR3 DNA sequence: TGTGCCTTAAGGGCCGACAGGGATGGCTACACCTTC.

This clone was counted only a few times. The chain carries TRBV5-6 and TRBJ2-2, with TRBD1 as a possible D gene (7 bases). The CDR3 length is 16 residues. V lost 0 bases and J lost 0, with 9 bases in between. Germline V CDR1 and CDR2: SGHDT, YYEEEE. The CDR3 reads CASSLGGTANTGELFF. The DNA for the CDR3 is TGTGCCAGCAGCTTGGGCGGGACAGCGAACACCGGGGAGCTGTTTTTT.

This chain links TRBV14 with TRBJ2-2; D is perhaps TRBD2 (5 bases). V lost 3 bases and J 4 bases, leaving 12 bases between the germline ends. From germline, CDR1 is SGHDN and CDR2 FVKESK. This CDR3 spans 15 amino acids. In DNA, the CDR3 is TGTGCCAGCAGCCAGGTGTCTCTAGCCACCGGGGAGCTGTTTTTT. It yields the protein CASSQVSLATGELFF.

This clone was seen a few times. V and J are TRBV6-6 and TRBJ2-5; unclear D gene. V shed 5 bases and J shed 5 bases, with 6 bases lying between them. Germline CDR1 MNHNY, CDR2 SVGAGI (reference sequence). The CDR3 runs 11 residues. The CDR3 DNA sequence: TGTGCCAGCAGTCTTGTTGAGACCCAGTACTTC. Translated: CASSLVETQYF.

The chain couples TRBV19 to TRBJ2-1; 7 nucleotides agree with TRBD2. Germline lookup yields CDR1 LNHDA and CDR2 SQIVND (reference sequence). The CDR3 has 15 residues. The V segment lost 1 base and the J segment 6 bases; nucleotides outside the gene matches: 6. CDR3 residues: CASSIGGGTTNEQFF. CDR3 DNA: TGTGCCAGTAGTATAGGGGGGGGGACTACCAATGAGCAGTTCTTC.